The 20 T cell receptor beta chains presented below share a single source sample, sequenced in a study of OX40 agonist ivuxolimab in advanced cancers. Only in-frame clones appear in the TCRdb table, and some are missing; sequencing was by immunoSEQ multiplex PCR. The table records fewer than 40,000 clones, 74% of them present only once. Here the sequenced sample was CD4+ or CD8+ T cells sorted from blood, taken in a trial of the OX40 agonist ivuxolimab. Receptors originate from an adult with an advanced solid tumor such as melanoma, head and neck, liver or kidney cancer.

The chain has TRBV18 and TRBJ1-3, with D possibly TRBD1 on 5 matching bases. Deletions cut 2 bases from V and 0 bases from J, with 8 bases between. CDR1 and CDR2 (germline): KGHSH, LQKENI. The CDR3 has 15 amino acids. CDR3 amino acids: CASSPEGNSGNTIYF. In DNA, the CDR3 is TGTGCCAGCTCACCAGAGGGGAACTCTGGAAACACCATATATTTT.

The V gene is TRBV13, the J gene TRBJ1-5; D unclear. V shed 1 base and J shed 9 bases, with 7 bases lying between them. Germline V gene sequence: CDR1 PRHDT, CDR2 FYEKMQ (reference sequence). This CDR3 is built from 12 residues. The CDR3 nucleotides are TGTGCCAGCAGCTTAGCGCCGGGGCCCCAGCATTTT. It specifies CASSLAPGPQHF.

CDR3 nucleotides: TGTGCCAGCAGCTTTAGCCTGGGCACCATGAACACTGAAGCTTTCTTT. Protein product: CASSFSLGTMNTEAFF. J is TRBJ1-1 and V is TRBV7-9; D gene unclear. The CDR3 loop spans 16 amino acids. Deletions cut 3 bases from V and 0 bases from J, with 14 bases between. Looked up from germline, CDR1 is SEHNR and CDR2 is FQNEAQ (reference sequence).

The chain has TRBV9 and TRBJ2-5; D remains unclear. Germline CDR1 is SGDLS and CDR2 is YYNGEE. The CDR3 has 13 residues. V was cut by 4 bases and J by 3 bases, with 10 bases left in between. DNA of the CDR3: TGTGCCAGCAGCCTCGACCCTGAAGAGACCCAGTACTTC. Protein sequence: CASSLDPEETQYF. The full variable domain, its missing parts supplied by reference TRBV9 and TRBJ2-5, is DSGVTQTPKHLITATGQRVTLRCSPRSGDLSVYWYQQSLDQGLQFLIQYYNGEERAKGNILERFSAQQFPDLHSELNLSSLELGDSALYFCASSLDPEETQYFGPGTRLLVL.

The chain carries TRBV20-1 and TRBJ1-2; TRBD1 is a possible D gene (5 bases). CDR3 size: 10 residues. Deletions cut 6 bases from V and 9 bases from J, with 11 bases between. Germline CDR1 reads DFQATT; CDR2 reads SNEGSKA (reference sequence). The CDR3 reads CSARQYCYTF. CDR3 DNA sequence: TGCAGTGCAAGACAGTATTGCTACACCTTC.

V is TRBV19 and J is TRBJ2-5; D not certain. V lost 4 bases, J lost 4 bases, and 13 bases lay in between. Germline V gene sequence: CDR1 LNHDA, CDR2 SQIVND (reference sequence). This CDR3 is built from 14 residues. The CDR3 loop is CASSTLGKGETQYF. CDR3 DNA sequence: TGTGCCAGTAGTACCTTAGGCAAGGGAGAGACCCAGTACTTC.

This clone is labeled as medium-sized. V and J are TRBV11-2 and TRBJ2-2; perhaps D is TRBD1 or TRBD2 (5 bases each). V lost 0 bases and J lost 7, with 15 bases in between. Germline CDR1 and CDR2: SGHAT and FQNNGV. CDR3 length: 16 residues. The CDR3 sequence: CASSLEGAGTNGELFF. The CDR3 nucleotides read TGTGCCAGCAGCTTAGAAGGGGCAGGGACGAACGGGGAGCTGTTTTTT.

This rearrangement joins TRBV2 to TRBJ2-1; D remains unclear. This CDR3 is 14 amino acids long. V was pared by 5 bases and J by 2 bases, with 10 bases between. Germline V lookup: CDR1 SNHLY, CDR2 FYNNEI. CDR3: CASSSGSAYNEQFF. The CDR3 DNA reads TGTGCCAGCAGTTCCGGGTCAGCCTACAATGAGCAGTTCTTC.

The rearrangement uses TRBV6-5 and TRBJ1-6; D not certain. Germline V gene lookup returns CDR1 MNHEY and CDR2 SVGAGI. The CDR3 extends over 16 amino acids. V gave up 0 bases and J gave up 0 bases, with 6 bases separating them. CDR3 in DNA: TGTGCCAGCAGTTACTCCCCGAGCTCCTATAATTCACCCCTCCACTTT. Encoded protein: CASSYSPSSYNSPLHF.

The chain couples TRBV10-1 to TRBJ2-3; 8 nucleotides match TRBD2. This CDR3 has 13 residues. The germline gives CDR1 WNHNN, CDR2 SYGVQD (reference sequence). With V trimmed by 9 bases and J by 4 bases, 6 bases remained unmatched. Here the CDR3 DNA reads TGCGCCAGTCAACGGGGGGGCTCAGATACGCAGTATTTT. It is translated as CASQRGGSDTQYF.

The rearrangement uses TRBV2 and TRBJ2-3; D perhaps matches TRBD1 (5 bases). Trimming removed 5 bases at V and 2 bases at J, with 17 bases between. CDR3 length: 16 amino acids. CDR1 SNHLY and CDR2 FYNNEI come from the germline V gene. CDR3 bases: TGTGCCAGCAGTCGCCGGACAAGAACCATCACAGATACGCAGTATTTT. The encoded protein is CASSRRTRTITDTQYF.

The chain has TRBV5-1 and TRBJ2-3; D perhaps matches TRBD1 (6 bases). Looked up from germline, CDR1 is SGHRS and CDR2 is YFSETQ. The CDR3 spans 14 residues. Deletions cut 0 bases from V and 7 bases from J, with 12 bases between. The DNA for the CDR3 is TGCGCCAGCAGCTTGGATCCCGGGACAAATACGCAGTATTTT. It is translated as CASSLDPGTNTQYF.

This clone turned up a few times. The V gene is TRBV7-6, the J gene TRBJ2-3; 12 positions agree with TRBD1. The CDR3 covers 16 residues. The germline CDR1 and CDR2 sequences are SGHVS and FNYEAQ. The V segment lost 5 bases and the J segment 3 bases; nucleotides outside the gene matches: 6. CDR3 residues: CASSVGTGGATDTQYF. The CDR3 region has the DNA TGTGCCAGCAGCGTCGGGACAGGGGGCGCAACAGATACGCAGTATTTT. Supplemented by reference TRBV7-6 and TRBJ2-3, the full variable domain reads GAGVSQSPRYKVTKRGQDVALRCDPISGHVSLYWYRQALGQGPEFLTYFNYEAQQDKSGLPNDRFSAERPEGSISTLTIQRTEQRDSAMYRCASSVGTGGATDTQYFGPGTRLTVL.

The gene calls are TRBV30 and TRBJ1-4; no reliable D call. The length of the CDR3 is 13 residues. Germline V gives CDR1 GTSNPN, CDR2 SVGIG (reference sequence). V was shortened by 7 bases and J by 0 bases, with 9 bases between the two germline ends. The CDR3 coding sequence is TGTGCCTCCAGGAGAGCAACTAATGAAAAACTGTTTTTT. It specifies CASRRATNEKLFF.

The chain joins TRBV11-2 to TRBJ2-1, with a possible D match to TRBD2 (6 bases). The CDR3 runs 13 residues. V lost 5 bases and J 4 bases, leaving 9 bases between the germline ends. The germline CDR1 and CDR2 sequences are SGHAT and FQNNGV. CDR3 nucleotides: TGTGCCAGCAGCCAAGGACTATACAATGAGCAGTTCTTC. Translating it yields CASSQGLYNEQFF.

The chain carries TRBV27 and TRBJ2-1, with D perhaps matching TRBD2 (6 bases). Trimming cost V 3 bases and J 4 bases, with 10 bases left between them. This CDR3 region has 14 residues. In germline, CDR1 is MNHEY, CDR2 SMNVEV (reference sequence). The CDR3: CASSFGGAYNEQFF. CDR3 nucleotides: TGTGCCAGCAGTTTTGGCGGGGCTTACAATGAGCAGTTCTTC.

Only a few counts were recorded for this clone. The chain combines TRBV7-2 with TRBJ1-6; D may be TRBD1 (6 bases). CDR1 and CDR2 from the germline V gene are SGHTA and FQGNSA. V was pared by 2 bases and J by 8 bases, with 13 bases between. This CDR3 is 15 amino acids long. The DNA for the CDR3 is TGTGCCAGCAGCTTACAACAGGGAGGACATTCACCCCTCCACTTT. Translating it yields CASSLQQGGHSPLHF.

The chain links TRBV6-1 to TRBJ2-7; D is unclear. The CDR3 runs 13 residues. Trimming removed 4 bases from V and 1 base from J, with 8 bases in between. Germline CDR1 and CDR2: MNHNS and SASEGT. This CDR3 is CASSVFGSYEQYV. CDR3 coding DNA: TGTGCCAGCAGTGTTTTCGGGTCCTACGAGCAGTACGTC.

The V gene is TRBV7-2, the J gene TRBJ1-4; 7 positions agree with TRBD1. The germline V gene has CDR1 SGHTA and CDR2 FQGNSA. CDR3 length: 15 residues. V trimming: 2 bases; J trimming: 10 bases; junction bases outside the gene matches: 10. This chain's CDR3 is CASSLKGRGAGKLFF. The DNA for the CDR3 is TGTGCCAGCAGCTTAAAAGGCAGGGGGGCAGGAAAACTGTTTTTT.

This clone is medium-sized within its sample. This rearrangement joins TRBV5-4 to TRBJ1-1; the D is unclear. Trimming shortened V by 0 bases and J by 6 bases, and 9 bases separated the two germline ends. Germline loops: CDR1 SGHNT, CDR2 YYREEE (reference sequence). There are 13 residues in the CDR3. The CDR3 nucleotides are TGTGCCAGCAGCTTGGACCTCTATTCTGAAGCTTTCTTT. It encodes CASSLDLYSEAFF.